The rows below give T cell receptor beta chains drawn from one sample of a study of cytomegalovirus exposure and HLA in healthy donors. Libraries were prepared by immunoSEQ multiplex PCR; TCRdb keeps only in-frame clonotypes and omits some of them. This table holds tens of thousands of clones, 70% to 85% found once. Sequencing was done on a sample of PBMCs. The receptors were sampled from a man in his 60s in good health and CMV-seropositive. CDR3s include the opening cysteine and the closing phenylalanine or tryptophan. A D gene is named only where the DNA matches it firmly. A clone size is listed for some rows: how often the clone was seen (once, few, many), or a class if it is expanded.

v_gene: TRBV7-2
abundance: .
d_gene: TRBD1
j_gene: TRBJ1-5
CDR3aa: CASSTRTGGNQPQHF
CDR3nt: TGTGCCAGCAGCACTAGGACAGGCGGCAATCAGCCCCAGCATTTT

v_gene: TRBV20-1
abundance: .
d_gene: .
j_gene: TRBJ1-2
CDR3aa: CSAPGGYGYTF
CDR3nt: TGCAGTGCCCCGGGGGGCTATGGCTACACCTTC

v_gene: TRBV13
abundance: few
d_gene: TRBD1
j_gene: TRBJ2-2
CDR3aa: CASSLGGTGTAGELFF
CDR3nt: TGTGCCAGCAGCTTAGGCGGGACAGGGACGGCCGGGGAGCTGTTTTTT

v_gene: TRBV7-9
abundance: .
d_gene: .
j_gene: TRBJ2-7
CDR3aa: CASSLALTSYEQYF
CDR3nt: TGTGCCAGCAGCTTAGCCCTTACTAGCTACGAGCAGTACTTC

v_gene: TRBV4-1
abundance: once
d_gene: TRBD1
j_gene: TRBJ2-5
CDR3aa: CASSQGVGDRAREQYF
CDR3nt: TGCGCCAGCAGCCAAGGGGTTGGAGACAGGGCGCGAGAGCAGTACTTC

v_gene: TRBV4-2
abundance: .
d_gene: .
j_gene: TRBJ2-7
CDR3aa: CASSQGDTAYEQYF
CDR3nt: TGTGCCAGCAGCCAAGGCGATACAGCCTACGAGCAGTACTTC

v_gene: TRBV11-3
abundance: .
d_gene: .
j_gene: TRBJ2-3
CDR3aa: CASSQDGGFTDTQYF
CDR3nt: TGTGCCAGCAGCCAGGACGGGGGTTTCACAGATACGCAGTATTTT

v_gene: TRBV5-4
abundance: .
d_gene: .
j_gene: TRBJ1-3
CDR3aa: CASSLGTSSGNTIYF
CDR3nt: TGTGCCAGCAGCTTGGGGACAAGCTCTGGAAACACCATATATTTT

v_gene: TRBV5-6
abundance: .
d_gene: .
j_gene: TRBJ1-2
CDR3aa: CASSFPQGNYGYTF
CDR3nt: TGTGCCAGCAGCTTCCCTCAGGGGAACTATGGCTACACCTTC

v_gene: TRBV6-5
abundance: .
d_gene: TRBD2
j_gene: TRBJ2-7
CDR3aa: CASSRLAGGYEQYF
CDR3nt: TGTGCCAGCAGTCGACTAGCGGGAGGCTACGAGCAGTACTTC